A single sample is the source of the 18 T cell receptor beta chains below, sequenced in a study of blood T cells in healthy people across ages. Together with a sample-barcoded 5' primer, a J-beta primer mix was included in a second PCR lasting roughly 6 to 12 cycles. One entry per CDR3 protein, called by TCRdb with MiXCR from the 5' RACE reads. This sample carries 1,500,000 or so distinct CDR3 sequences, roughly 64% of them seen once, and the ten largest clones take over 6.5%. The specimen sequenced was blood. These receptors were collected from a young man in good health.

This clonotype was picked up a small number of times. This chain uses TRBV29-1 with TRBJ2-3, with 7 bases that match TRBD2. Trimming at V came to 8 bases and at J to 3 bases, leaving 8 bases not matched to a gene. The CDR3 covers 13 residues. In germline, CDR1 is SQVTM, CDR2 ANQGSEA. The CDR3 DNA is TGCAGCTCCACCAGGGAGGGAACAGATACGCAGTATTTT. Translating it yields CSSTREGTDTQYF.

This chain links TRBV20-1 with TRBJ2-1; no clear D gene. From germline, CDR1 is DFQATT and CDR2 SNEGSKA (reference sequence). The CDR3 is 16 residues long. Trimming took 2 bases from V and 2 from J, leaving 16 bases between them. The CDR3 DNA follows: TGCAGTGCTAGAACAAAGTCGGCCCCAACCTACAATGAGCAGTTCTTC. Amino acid sequence: CSARTKSAPTYNEQFF.

The chain carries TRBV6-1 and TRBJ1-2; the D is unclear. Trimming left V 2 bases short and J 0 bases short, with 10 bases between. This CDR3 contains 15 residues. Per germline, CDR1 MNHNS and CDR2 SASEGT. The CDR3 protein is CASSERSQANYGYTF. Written as DNA, the CDR3 is TGTGCCAGCAGTGAAAGGAGCCAGGCTAACTATGGCTACACCTTC.

The chain combines TRBV20-1 with TRBJ2-4, with 13 bases fitting TRBD2. The V gene end was trimmed by 5 bases and the J gene end by 12 bases; junction bases not matched to a gene: 7. Germline lookup yields CDR1 DFQATT and CDR2 SNEGSKA (reference sequence). The CDR3 totals 13 residues. CDR3 protein: CSADGTSGTDQYF. CDR3 DNA sequence: TGCAGTGCTGATGGGACTAGCGGGACTGATCAGTACTTC.

The gene calls are TRBV6-2 or TRBV6-3 and TRBJ2-3; possible D gene TRBD1, 5 bases. Germline values: CDR1 MNHEY, CDR2 SVGEGT. V was pared by 5 bases and J by 5 bases, with 20 bases between. This CDR3 is 16 amino acids long. The CDR3 loop is CASSRVNPAQGDTQYF. The CDR3 DNA follows: TGTGCCAGCAGTCGGGTCAACCCCGCCCAGGGAGATACGCAGTATTTT.

J is TRBJ2-5 and V is TRBV18, with D maybe TRBD2 (6 bases). Germline V gene data show CDR1 as KGHSH and CDR2 as LQKENI. The CDR3 consists of 16 residues. With 0 bases removed from V and 2 bases from J, the gap between germline ends came to 13 bases. The CDR3 is CASSPPPGLLQETQYF. DNA for the CDR3: TGTGCCAGCTCACCACCACCGGGACTCTTACAAGAGACCCAGTACTTC.

The chain has TRBV29-1 and TRBJ1-5, with D tentatively TRBD1 (5 bases). Per germline, CDR1 SQVTM and CDR2 ANQGSEA. V was cut by 6 bases and J by 6 bases, with 21 bases left in between. This CDR3 spans 15 amino acids. DNA of the CDR3: TGCAGCGTCTCCGCGGGGCAGGGCTCAGGTCAGCCCCAGCATTTT. It is translated as CSVSAGQGSGQPQHF.

The V call is TRBV4-1, the J call TRBJ1-2; D remains unclear. The germline V and J ends were trimmed by 0 bases and 3 bases, with 8 bases remaining between them. CDR1 MGHRA and CDR2 YSYEKL come from the germline V gene. The CDR3 consists of 14 residues. CDR3 sequence (DNA): TGCGCCAGCAGCCAAGATCCGTCGGACTATGGCTACACCTTC. Amino acid sequence: CASSQDPSDYGYTF.

The chain employs TRBV7-8 and TRBJ2-3, with 7 bases aligning to TRBD1. The length of the CDR3 is 17 residues. The J segment lost 1 base and the V segment lost 5 bases, leaving 12 bases of the junction unmatched. The germline V gene encodes CDR1 SGHVS and CDR2 FQNEAQ. The CDR3 region is CASSARAEGAGTDTQYF. CDR3 DNA sequence: TGTGCCAGCAGCGCTAGAGCTGAGGGGGCCGGCACAGATACGCAGTATTTT. Looking up the rest from reference TRBV7-8 and TRBJ2-3 gives the full variable domain: GAGVSQSPRYKVAKRGQDVALRCDPISGHVSLFWYQQALGQGPEFLTYFQNEAQLDKSGLPSDRFFAERPEGSVSTLKIQRTQQEDSAVYLCASSARAEGAGTDTQYFGPGTRLTVL.

V usage is TRBV4-1 and J usage is TRBJ2-1; no definite D call. V was cut by 1 base and J by 6 bases, with 7 bases left in between. The CDR3 sequence is 13 residues long. Germline lookup yields CDR1 MGHRA and CDR2 YSYEKL. The CDR3 DNA is TGCGCCAGCAGCCAAGTGGTCACCAATGAGCAGTTCTTC. Amino acids: CASSQVVTNEQFF.

A word on this clonotype: At one boundary the junction diverges from the germline segment, which might be a read error. V gene TRBV5-1 combines with J gene TRBJ2-1, with TRBD1 matching over 7 bases. The CDR3 consists of 16 residues. Germline V gene sequence: CDR1 SGHRS, CDR2 YFSETQ. The CDR3 reads CANSSLQGESYNEQFF. The CDR3 coding sequence is TGCGCCAACAGCTCCCTTCAGGGGGAATCTTACAATGAGCAGTTCTTC.

This clonotype was seen more than once but under ten times. This chain joins TRBV10-3 and TRBJ1-2; D unclear. V lost 4 bases and J lost 2, with 23 bases in between. This CDR3 has 18 residues. Germline V gene lookup returns CDR1 ENHRY and CDR2 SYGVKD. For the CDR3, the DNA is TGTGCCATCAGTGGAATTCAGGAGTCGTACAACCCGAACTATGGCTACACCTTC. Translation: CAISGIQESYNPNYGYTF.

The rearrangement joins TRBV2 to TRBJ2-1; no clear D gene. The germline V gene encodes CDR1 SNHLY and CDR2 FYNNEI. V lost 7 bases to trimming and J lost 2 bases, with 9 bases between them. This CDR3 region has 13 residues. CDR3 nucleotide sequence: TGTGCCAGCACGGAAGGACCCTACAATGAGCAGTTCTTC. It specifies CASTEGPYNEQFF.

V is TRBV7-2 and J is TRBJ2-6, with D perhaps TRBD1 (5 bases). The CDR3 totals 14 residues. Germline V gene lookup returns CDR1 SGHTA and CDR2 FQGNSA. V gave up 5 bases and J gave up 6 bases, with 11 bases separating them. The CDR3 here is CASSLEGQANVLTF. The CDR3 bases are TGTGCCAGCAGCCTCGAAGGACAGGCCAACGTCCTGACTTTC.

This chain links TRBV7-2 with TRBJ2-1; D is unclear. CDR1 and CDR2 (germline): SGHTA, FQGNSA. This CDR3 contains 15 residues. The ends were cut back, 5 bases at V and 8 bases at J, with 19 bases in the middle. CDR3 in amino acids: CASSVVVGIIDEQFF. CDR3 bases: TGTGCCAGCAGCGTCGTGGTGGGAATAATCGATGAGCAGTTCTTC.

The chain joins TRBV4-3 to TRBJ2-5; the D call may be TRBD1 or TRBD2 (5 bases each). CDR1 and CDR2 from the germline V gene are LGHNA and YSLEER. This CDR3 region has 15 residues. V was pared by 1 base and J by 2 bases, with 11 bases between. CDR3 nucleotide sequence: TGCGCCAGCAGCCAAGGGGGGAGACCACAAGAGACCCAGTACTTC. Residues: CASSQGGRPQETQYF.

V usage is TRBV6-2 or TRBV6-3 and J usage is TRBJ2-7, with a possible D match to TRBD1 (8 bases). Germline-derived CDR1 and CDR2 are MNHEY and SVGEGT. The CDR3 contains 15 residues. V was pared by 8 bases and J by 4 bases, with 21 bases between. The CDR3: CASGDRGGLGYEQYF. CDR3 in DNA: TGTGCCAGCGGCGACAGGGGCGGACTAGGATACGAGCAGTACTTC.

The CDR3 spells CASSYSSGIQETQYF. The CDR3 nucleotides are TGTGCCAGCAGTTACTCGAGCGGCATCCAAGAGACCCAGTACTTC. The chain recombines TRBV6-5 with TRBJ2-7; possibly TRBD2 for D (5 bases). The J call may be faulty, since TRBJ2-5 better matches the DNA end. CDR3 length: 15 residues. Germline CDR1 MNHEY, CDR2 SVGAGI.